This TCR beta chain was captured by sequencing in a study of OX40 agonist ivuxolimab in advanced cancers. The CDR3 is 13 residues long. Germline CDR1 reads MRHNA; CDR2 reads SNTAGT. Deletions cut 2 bases from V and 2 bases from J, with 3 bases between. The repertoire was sequenced with immunoSEQ multiplex PCR; TCRdb's copy has only in-frame clones and lacks some. This table holds 35,000 to 45,000 clones, about 89% found once. With respect to this clone: Other nucleotide sequences from this sample produce the same CDR3.

This TCR derives from an adult with an advanced solid tumor such as melanoma, head and neck, liver or kidney cancer. The chain recombines TRBV6-4 with TRBJ2-2; the D is unclear. This specimen was CD4+ or CD8+ T cells sorted from blood, taken in a trial of the OX40 agonist ivuxolimab. CDR3 sequence reads: CASSDRNTGELFF. The CDR3 DNA reads TGTGCCAGCAGTGACAGAAACACCGGGGAGCTGTTTTTT.